These T cell receptor beta chains were read from a single sample in a study of cytomegalovirus exposure and HLA in healthy donors. The data were produced by immunoSEQ multiplex PCR, yet TCRdb's version contains in-frame clones alone and is incomplete. The sample records about 90,000 clones, around 69% being singletons. Sequences were obtained from PBMCs. These receptor sequences come from a woman aged 55-75 years in good health and CMV-seropositive. Both conserved end residues are part of each CDR3. A D gene is named only where the DNA matches it firmly. Rows give clone size only sometimes, using once, few, many, or a class for an expanded clone.

clone_size	j_call	d_call	v_call	cdr3_nt	cdr3_aa
NA	TRBJ2-1	TRBD2	TRBV5-1	TGCGCCAGCAGCTCCGGGACGAGGGAGGGGAATGAGCAGTTCTTC	CASSSGTREGNEQFF
few	TRBJ1-1	NA	TRBV7-9	TGTACCCAGGCGGAGGGAGGGAGGACTGAAGCTTTCTTT	CTQAEGGRTEAFF
NA	TRBJ1-1	NA	TRBV18	TGTGCCAGCTCACAACAGGTTAACACTGAAGCTTTCTTT	CASSQQVNTEAFF
NA	TRBJ2-1	TRBD2	TRBV7-9	TGTGCCAGCAGCTTCATAAGTAGTAGCGGGAGTAGGTATGAGCAGTTCTTC	CASSFISSSGSRYEQFF
NA	TRBJ2-7	NA	TRBV21-1	TGTGCCAGCAGCTATCCCGGGATAGCGGGCTCCTACGAGCAGTACTTC	CASSYPGIAGSYEQYF
NA	TRBJ1-2	NA	TRBV30	TGTGCCTCCCTGGAATATGACCGAGCAGGCTATGGCTACACCTTC	CASLEYDRAGYGYTF
NA	TRBJ2-3	TRBD1	TRBV5-1	TGCGCCAGCAGCTTGGCAGGGGGATACACAGATACGCAGTATTTT	CASSLAGGYTDTQYF
NA	TRBJ2-2	NA	TRBV5-8	TGTGCCAGCAGCTTGAGGGGTTTTTCCACCGGGGAGCTGTTTTTT	CASSLRGFSTGELFF
few	TRBJ1-2	TRBD1	TRBV27	TGTGCCAGCAGTTTAGACAGGGCCGCTAACTATGGCTACACCTTC	CASSLDRAANYGYTF
NA	TRBJ2-7	TRBD2	TRBV10-3	TGTGCCATCAAACTTAGCGGGAGCGACGAGCAGTACTTC	CAIKLSGSDEQYF
few	TRBJ2-7	NA	TRBV19	TGTGCCAGTAGTATAAGAGCGGACGAGCAGTACTTC	CASSIRADEQYF
NA	TRBJ2-4	NA	TRBV5-1	TGCGCCGTGTCGACCTGGGGCTTCAAAAACATTCAGTACTTC	CAVSTWGFKNIQYF
NA	TRBJ1-3	NA	TRBV2	TGTGCCAGCAGTGAGGGGAGGAACTCTGGAAACACCATATATTTT	CASSEGRNSGNTIYF
NA	TRBJ2-1	TRBD2	TRBV5-1	TGCGCCAGCAGCCCGAGGGGTAGCGGGAAATCTAGCTCCTACAATGAGCAGTTCTTC	CASSPRGSGKSSSYNEQFF
NA	TRBJ2-7	NA	TRBV28	TGTGCCAGCAGTTCTACTCCGCTCTACGAGCAGTACTTC	CASSSTPLYEQYF
NA	TRBJ2-5	TRBD2	TRBV9	TGTGCCAGCAGCGCAGGACTAGCGGGAGTAGAAGAGACCCAGTACTTC	CASSAGLAGVEETQYF
NA	TRBJ1-3	NA	TRBV2	TGTGCCAGCCGGGGGTCGGTAGCGAACACCATATATTTT	CASRGSVANTIYF
NA	TRBJ2-5	NA	TRBV2	TGTGCCAGCATCTGGGACTTGGGGGAGACCCAGTACTTC	CASIWDLGETQYF
NA	TRBJ1-2	TRBD1	TRBV5-1	TGCGCCAGCAGCGGACAGGGGGTTTACTATGGCTACACCTTC	CASSGQGVYYGYTF
few	TRBJ2-1	NA	TRBV5-1	TGCGCCAGCAGCTTGGGGCCGGGGTGGCTCTACAATGAGCAGTTCTTC	CASSLGPGWLYNEQFF
NA	TRBJ2-7	NA	TRBV30	TGTGCCTGGAGTTCCCAGGGCTGCCCTCCTGACGAGCAGTACTTC	CAWSSQGCPPDEQYF
NA	TRBJ2-1	NA	TRBV10-3	TGTGCCATCACCTCCCCGGGAGGGGGCCTGGTGCCTGAGCAGTTCTTC	CAITSPGGGLVPEQFF
NA	TRBJ2-1	NA	TRBV6-5	TGTGCCAGCAGTGGGACTCTAAATGAGCAGTTCTTC	CASSGTLNEQFF
NA	TRBJ1-1	NA	TRBV18	TGTGCCAGCTCACCAAAGGCCGTTGGGGGCGGGAACACTGAAGCTTTCTTT	CASSPKAVGGGNTEAFF
few	TRBJ1-1	NA	TRBV6-5	TGTGCCAGCAGTTACTCTGGCCAACGGGGGGAAGCTTTCTTT	CASSYSGQRGEAFF
few	TRBJ1-1	TRBD1	TRBV6-1	TGTGCCAGCAGTGAGGACAGGGGGGACACTGAAGCTTTCTTT	CASSEDRGDTEAFF
NA	TRBJ1-1	TRBD1	TRBV11-2	TGTGCCAGCAGCCTAGGACAGGGGGGTATTCCTGAAGCTTTCTTT	CASSLGQGGIPEAFF
NA	TRBJ2-3	NA	TRBV9	TGTGCCAGCAGCCCTTCGACTCAGGGGAGAGGGCAGTATTTT	CASSPSTQGRGQYF
once	TRBJ2-1	TRBD1	TRBV7-8	TGTGCCAGCAGTTTAATGACAGGGGGCGCGGGTAATGAGCAGTTCTTC	CASSLMTGGAGNEQFF
NA	TRBJ1-5	TRBD1	TRBV19	TGTGCCAGTAGTTCTTCAGCCGGGACAGGGTTTCAGCCCCAGCATTTT	CASSSSAGTGFQPQHF
NA	TRBJ2-1	NA	TRBV19	TGTGCCAGTAGTCCCAGCGGCCTACCGAGGGCAAATGAGCAGTTCTTC	CASSPSGLPRANEQFF
NA	TRBJ1-1	TRBD1	TRBV14	TGTGCCAGCAGCCAGCGGACAGGGCGCACTGAAGCTTTCTTT	CASSQRTGRTEAFF
NA	TRBJ2-3	TRBD2	TRBV11-3	TGTGCCAGCAGCCCCGGACTAGCAGGCACAGATACGCAGTATTTT	CASSPGLAGTDTQYF
NA	TRBJ1-4	NA	TRBV2	TGTGCCAGCAAACGGACTAATGAAAAACTGTTTTTT	CASKRTNEKLFF
NA	TRBJ2-1	TRBD1	TRBV9	TGTGCCAGCAGCTTCTCCCGGGACAGGGTCTACAATGAGCAGTTCTTC	CASSFSRDRVYNEQFF
NA	TRBJ1-2	NA	TRBV23-1	TGCGCCAGCAGTCTCCCAACAGGCCTGAACTATGGCTACACCTTC	CASSLPTGLNYGYTF
NA	TRBJ2-1	TRBD2	TRBV19	TGTGCCAGTAGTATAGGTTGGGCGGGAGACGATCAGTTCTTC	CASSIGWAGDDQFF
NA	TRBJ2-7	NA	TRBV6-6	TGTGCCAGCAGTCCGGCAGGGGTAGCCTACGAGCAGTACTTC	CASSPAGVAYEQYF
NA	TRBJ2-1	NA	TRBV19	TGTGCCAGTATATCGACAAAAGGTGGTTACTACAATGAGCAGTTCTTC	CASISTKGGYYNEQFF
few	TRBJ2-7	TRBD2	TRBV6-5	TGTGCCAGCAGTCCGGGACTAGCTTCCGAGCAGTACTTC	CASSPGLASEQYF
NA	TRBJ2-7	NA	TRBV5-8	TGTGCCACCTCTAGGAGGTCTGGCTACGAGCAGTACTTC	CATSRRSGYEQYF
NA	TRBJ2-7	TRBD1	TRBV6-1	TGTGCCAGCGGAACACAGGGGGCCTACGAGCAGTACTTC	CASGTQGAYEQYF
NA	TRBJ1-1	TRBD1	TRBV19	TGTGCCAGTAGTATCCTTCGATGGACAGGGTTGAACACTGAAGCTTTCTTT	CASSILRWTGLNTEAFF
few	TRBJ1-1	NA	TRBV10-3	TGTGCCATCAGTGCTCGAGACACTGAAGCTTTCTTT	CAISARDTEAFF
NA	TRBJ2-7	NA	TRBV9	TGTGCCAGCAGCGTAGCTCTCTTAGACGAGCAGTACTTC	CASSVALLDEQYF
once	TRBJ2-5	TRBD2	TRBV6-1	TGTGCCAGCAGTGTCCTAGCGGTTAGGGAGACCCAGTACTTC	CASSVLAVRETQYF
NA	TRBJ2-7	NA	TRBV28	TGTGCCAGCAGTTTACTTTACAGTACTCTTACCTACGAGCAGTACTTC	CASSLLYSTLTYEQYF
NA	TRBJ2-1	TRBD1	TRBV5-1	TGCGCCAGCAAGGTGGACAGGGGCCACTACAATGAGCAGTTCTTC	CASKVDRGHYNEQFF
NA	TRBJ2-1	NA	TRBV19	TGTGCCAGTAGGTTAGCCCGAGGCAATGAGCAGTTCTTC	CASRLARGNEQFF
once	TRBJ2-7	TRBD2	TRBV28	TGTGCCAGCTTCCCCGGGACTAGCGTTGCCTACGAGCAGTACTTC	CASFPGTSVAYEQYF
few	TRBJ2-7	NA	TRBV7-6	TGTGCCAGCAGCATGGGACACCTCTCCCACTACGAGCAGTACTTC	CASSMGHLSHYEQYF
NA	TRBJ2-5	NA	TRBV10-1	TGCGCCAGCAGTGACGGGGAGACCCAGTACTTC	CASSDGETQYF
NA	TRBJ1-6	NA	TRBV2	TGTGCCAGAAGGTCCCAGGGGCCTAATTCACCCCTCCACTTT	CARRSQGPNSPLHF
few	TRBJ1-1	TRBD1	TRBV19	TGTGCCAGTAGTAGAAACGACAGGGAAAACACTGAAGCTTTCTTT	CASSRNDRENTEAFF
NA	TRBJ2-7	TRBD1	TRBV29-1	TGCAGCGCCAGACCCGGGACAGGCCCCTACGAGCAGTACTTC	CSARPGTGPYEQYF